This record looks at one TCR beta chain sequence and its context. The clone's antigen remains unknown. Qualities for individual bases were not recorded, and no much larger clone is one base off. The cohort comprised 666 healthy bone marrow donors. At the time of sampling, every cohort member was nominally healthy, though immune exposures that went unrecorded were likely present. The donor tested CMV seronegative, placing the donor among the 350 to 400 seronegative members of the cohort. A peripheral blood sample was collected from each donor, and TCR beta sequencing was performed on peripheral blood mononuclear cells. Genomic DNA was extracted from the blood cell samples with the Qiagen DNeasy Blood Extraction Kit. This sample was included in a study of cytomegalovirus exposure and HLA in healthy donors (dated by TCRdb to 2016 to 2017). Regarding the research as a whole: An earlier analysis of several hundred of the donors reported 276 Gb of sequence data and some 120 million unique TCR beta sequences from roughly 200 million T cells. Both class I and class II loci were covered by HLA typing, at four-digit resolution. On average, roughly 240,000 unique TCR beta nucleotide sequences were sequenced per donor among roughly 430 genotyped donors of the cohort, with roughly 18% of those sequences being non-productive. Typing coverage varied by locus: about 629-640 donors for A, B, C, DRB1 and DQB1; 522 for DQA1; about 600 for DPA1; more than 450 for DPB1. Of the roughly 400 genotyped donors, approximately 81% were placed in the genetic ancestry cluster associated with self-reported Caucasian donors. To decide whether each TCR beta V gene segment behaved as functional or pseudogenic, an earlier analysis of over 500 of the donors relied on high-throughput TCR beta sequencing. Every discovery cohort repertoire had been produced on one sequencing platform. In the later analysis, no new phenotypic data were used to find candidate immune exposures; instead, reliance was placed on TCR beta sequences and their occurrence across donors. Alongside the repertoire data, information on donor age, sex, ethnicity and CMV serostatus was compiled. The aim of the study was to test whether cataloging public T cell receptors could identify signatures of past pathogen exposure. The T cell repertoires of some 670 subjects were profiled by immunosequencing and related to cytomegalovirus serostatus. Roughly 5 DR-DQ haplotypes were handled as single units for association and clustering, since linkage in the cohort was strong. In a later genetic analysis, genome-wide SNP genotypes for about 60% of the 666 donors were used, and that subset was treated as a discovery cohort. Along with the 666-subject first cohort, a separate validation cohort of over 90 different subjects was used. A later analysis re-examined previously published TCR beta repertoires from 500 to 700 donors and added high-resolution HLA genotyping to investigate patterns of TCR occurrence. Approximately 310 gigabases of sequencing data and around 85 million unique TCR sequences made up an early release that covered 500 to 650 HLA-typed donors. The study combined high-throughput TCR immunosequencing, statistical association of individual TCRs with disease status, and machine learning to predict cytomegalovirus infection status.

Broad study findings and their caveats: A later analysis found that most CMV-associated TCR beta chains appeared HLA-restricted, with HLA associations seemingly driven largely by CMV exposure. Compared with equally common non-associated chains, HLA-associated TCR beta chains in a later analysis were more clonally expanded and had lower generation probabilities. A further reported finding was that TCR beta sequences accurately predicted the HLA-A and HLA-B alleles for most subjects in the first cohort. Because HLA typing was unavailable for some donors at each locus, only the typed subset was used in association tests. Specific HLA alleles were associated with 15,000 to 20,000 TCR beta sequences at a false discovery rate of 0.05 in a later analysis. A later analysis reported that several top co-occurrence clusters appeared linked to parvovirus B19, influenza, CMV and Epstein-Barr virus. The study listed 170 or so TCR beta chains as associated with cytomegalovirus. A group of highly shared sequence variants was considered likely to be a technical artifact of the sequencing pipeline. Because the 87-base-pair reads could not distinguish some IMGT-functional V segments, including TRBV6-2 and TRBV6-3, those segments were excluded. Roughly uniform sequencing depth across donors was assumed in presence/absence analyses, although this assumption may not hold. A later analysis found that TCR association rates varied across HLA loci, with DRB1 alleles showing the most associated TCRs and HLA-C alleles the fewest. Linkage disequilibrium might explain the correlated functional status among segregating V segments, but an unknown experimental factor could not be excluded. A few of the identified cytomegalovirus-associated TCR beta chains were confirmed in vitro to be specific for cytomegalovirus antigens. It was suggested by the authors that the approach could potentially be generalized to other disease states and immunological phenotypes. CMV serostatus was the only immune exposure information available for the cohort. This cohort had only TCR beta chains sequenced, and the lack of alpha or paired-chain data limited which features could be detected. The classifier was reported to diagnose cytomegalovirus status with high specificity and sensitivity in both the original cohort and the validation cohort. V-gene and J-gene trimming of TCR beta chains was associated with a missense DCLRE1C variant in a later genetic analysis, and the association was replicated in an independent cohort. While some public TCRs were present in many individuals, most TCR sequences turned up only very rarely across donors. The earlier analysis of a few hundred of the donors excluded roughly 17 rarely observed V segments, including chromosome 9 orphons, because counts were too low. An earlier analysis of some 560 of the donors showed that most TCR beta V segments appeared in productive rearrangements either about 87% or about 30% of the time, which broadly matched IMGT annotations. A later genetic analysis reported fewer N-insertions in productive TCRs among donors in an Asian-associated ancestry cluster than the roughly 620-donor mean. When HLA alleles, especially DR and DQ, strongly co-occurred, attributing TCR associations to individual alleles was difficult.

The CDR3 covers 14 residues, taking in both the cysteine and the phenylalanine. Only the CDR3 portion is preserved as DNA: 42 bases, with reading frame beginning at the first base. The germline V gene sets CDR1 to MDHEN and CDR2 to SYDVKM. V sheds 4 bases and J sheds 6 bases, leaving 15 bases between their ends. Receptor amplification or capture employed the immunoSEQ multiplex PCR assay. For the multiplex PCR, a mixture combining 60 forward primers for TCR Vbeta segments and 13 reverse primers for TCR Jbeta segments was used. A multiplex PCR assay on genomic DNA amplified the CDR3 region of rearranged TCR beta genes. Amplified TCR beta libraries were sequenced as 87-base-pair reads on the Illumina HiSeq System. The authors' analysis ran thus. In a later analysis, tens of millions of unique TCR beta chains were counted across the approximately 670 repertoires, and approximately 11 million of these chains were shared by at least two donors. A nearest-neighbor algorithm error-corrected the raw reads and collapsed the reads into unique sequences, merging closely related sequences to remove PCR and sequencing errors. Alignment of CDR3 sequences to IMGT reference sequences was used to assign V, D and J gene segments. For a sequence to be retained, at least a six-nucleotide match to both a V gene segment and a J gene segment was required. A rearrangement counted as productive if the CDR3 had no stop codons and remained in frame with V and J, and every other rearrangement counted as non-productive. CDR3 was defined according to IMGT convention as the region running from the second conserved V-encoded cysteine to the conserved J-encoded phenylalanine. The earlier analysis of some 580 of the donors excluded any sequence lacking an unambiguous match to a single V gene segment. In an earlier analysis of approximately 590 of the donors, V segments were called functional above 56.7% productive rearrangements and were called segregating when the between-donor standard deviation exceeded 5%. A statistical classification framework was built to diagnose cytomegalovirus status from the catalog of TCR beta chain sequences. V and J gene assignment, in a later analysis, came from comparing TCR nucleotide sequences with IMGT/GENE-DB human TR gene sequences. Using the TCRdist pipeline, a later analysis assigned CDR3 sequences along with most-parsimonious VDJ recombination scenarios. A later analysis defined each TCR beta chain by its CDR3 amino acid sequence plus V-gene family, and excluded reads lacking a unique V-gene family. As a way to deal with suspected cross-contamination and a sequencing artifact, a later analysis dropped approximately 590 nucleotide sequences that were highly shared and had low generation probability. In a later analysis, a clonal expansion index was calculated for each public chain from normalized within-repertoire ranks of inferred template counts. In a later analysis, generation probabilities were computed with a VDJ recombination model fitted to out-of-frame rearrangements, and the resulting probabilities were checked against IGoR. In a later analysis, TCR-TCR, TCR-HLA and TCR-CMV co-occurrence was scored with hypergeometric tests, and a repertoire-size bias correction was applied to TCR pairs. A later analysis estimated false discovery rates by permuting HLA or CMV assignments 20 times. In a later analysis, co-occurring TCRs were grouped with DBSCAN, and TCRdist sequence similarity was added when clustering was performed within HLA-allele-positive subsets. Repertoires with fewer than 30,000 or more than 120,000 public chains, plus five repertoires with anomalous nucleotide sharing, were excluded from co-occurrence clustering. In its TCRdb copy, this immuneACCESS table keeps in-frame sequences only and misses some clones. Where compared with another copy, unresolved V genes explain less than half of these, and the others have no known cause. The V and J calls and clone size are taken from that table; D and trimming were inferred from the DNA. A total of 200,000 to 250,000 clones appear in this sample, about 81% of them only once. 2.7% of the sample comes from the top ten.

The sequenced sample consisted of PBMCs. The chain was built from TRBV28 and TRBJ1-1, with TRBD1 as a weak D call on 5 bases. This TCR was sampled from a woman in her thirties or forties in good health and CMV-seronegative. Read as DNA, the sequence is TGTGCCAGCAGTTGGCCCGGGGGGGTCGCTGAAGCTTTCTTT. Its translation reads: CASSWPGGVAEAFF.